The 18 T cell receptor beta chains below were found in one sample sequenced in a study of shared clonotypes between healthy human individuals. Sequenced by immunoSEQ multiplex PCR; TCRdb stores in-frame clones only, minus some. Of about 960,000 clones in the sample, about three quarters were seen once. The sequenced material came from memory CD4+ T cells sorted from blood. The subset is: CD45RA-negative fraction. These receptors came from a man aged 18-30 years in good health.

A remark on this clone: The junction and the germline gene differ at one end; a read error may be behind it. The same CDR3 can be traced to other DNA sequences in this sample. The gene calls are TRBV7-7 and TRBJ2-2; D perhaps matches TRBD2 (5 bases). The CDR3 is 13 residues long. CDR1 and CDR2 from the germline V gene are SSHAT and FNYEAQ (reference sequence). The CDR3 region has the DNA TGTGCTAGCAGCCTAGGCGAGGGTGGGGAGCTGTTTTTT. Translating gives CASSLGEGGELFF.

The V gene is TRBV5-1, the J gene TRBJ2-5, with 7 bases lining up with TRBD2. The trim removed 5 bases at V and 2 bases at J, leaving 9 bases unmatched. This CDR3 is built from 15 residues. Per germline, CDR1 SGHRS and CDR2 YFSETQ. Written as DNA, the CDR3 is TGCGCCAGCAGTAGGTCGCTAGCGGTACAAGAGACCCAGTACTTC. This gives the protein CASSRSLAVQETQYF.

The chain employs TRBV7-9 and TRBJ2-1; weak D call: TRBD2 (6 bases). CDR3 length equals 18 residues. Germline CDR1 reads SEHNR; CDR2 reads FQNEAQ (reference sequence). Trimming cost V 3 bases and J 0 bases, with 18 bases left between them. The CDR3 loop reads CASSFSGGMGSSYNEQFF. CDR3 nucleotides: TGTGCCAGCAGCTTCAGTGGGGGGATGGGCAGCTCCTACAATGAGCAGTTCTTC.

The V and J genes are TRBV25-1 and TRBJ1-5; TRBD1 aligns across 9 bases. The V gene end was trimmed by 5 bases and the J gene end by 5 bases; junction bases not matched to a gene: 7. From germline, CDR1 is MGHDK and CDR2 SYGVNS. The CDR3 has 15 residues. CDR3: CASSISGQGHQPQHF. For the CDR3, the DNA is TGTGCCAGCAGTATATCGGGACAGGGCCATCAGCCCCAGCATTTT.

This chain links TRBV6-5 with TRBJ1-4; D not resolved. The V and J ends lost 9 bases and 0 bases respectively, with 11 bases between them. This CDR3 spans 14 amino acids. CDR1 is MNHEY, CDR2 SVGAGI, per germline. In DNA form, the CDR3 reads TGTGCCAGTCGAGCCGGCTCAACTAATGAAAAACTGTTTTTT. It translates to CASRAGSTNEKLFF.

The genes are TRBV2 and TRBJ2-5, with 8 nucleotides matching TRBD2. V trimming: 5 bases; J trimming: 3 bases; junction bases outside the gene matches: 5. The CDR3 covers 14 residues. Germline CDR1 is SNHLY and CDR2 is FYNNEI. CDR3 residues: CASSSGSGEETQYF. The CDR3 coding sequence is TGTGCCAGCAGTAGCGGGAGCGGGGAAGAGACCCAGTACTTC.

The chain joins TRBV27 to TRBJ1-1; 8 bases fit TRBD1. Germline-derived CDR1 and CDR2 are MNHEY and SMNVEV (reference sequence). This CDR3 contains 12 residues. V was clipped by 10 bases and J by 5 bases; unmatched bases: 6. CDR3 DNA sequence: TGTGCCACCCAGGGGGCAGGTACTGAAGCTTTCTTT. Its protein product is CATQGAGTEAFF.

The chain is built from TRBV18 and TRBJ2-7; no clear D gene. V was trimmed by 2 bases and J by 2 bases, leaving 10 bases between them. Germline CDR1 and CDR2: KGHSH and LQKENI. The CDR3 is made up of 14 amino acids. The CDR3 protein is CASSPGRQTYEQYF. DNA for the CDR3: TGTGCCAGCTCACCAGGCAGGCAAACCTACGAGCAGTACTTC.

To note about this clone: Just one base apart from a much larger clone, this may be a read error. The chain combines TRBV2 with TRBJ2-2; 12 bases agree with TRBD1. Germline CDR1 is SNHLY and CDR2 is FYNNEI. CDR3 length: 16 residues. V lost 4 bases and J lost 2; bases outside the gene matches: 2. In nucleotides, the CDR3 is TGTGCCAGCAGTGGGGACAGGGGGCGAAACACCGGGGAGCTGTTTTTT. Translated: CASSGDRGRNTGELFF.

This clone has a handful of counts. This chain links TRBV6-4 with TRBJ2-7; 12 bases agree with TRBD2. J was trimmed by 1 base and V by 6 bases; bases with no gene match: 1. Germline CDR1 is MRHNA and CDR2 is SNTAGT. The CDR3 runs 14 residues. The CDR3, as DNA: TGTGCCAGCAGAGGACTAGCGGGATCCTACGAGCAGTACTTC. This translates into CASRGLAGSYEQYF.

V gene TRBV4-1 combines with J gene TRBJ1-6, with a tentative D call TRBD1 (5 bases). CDR3 length: 15 amino acids. V lost 0 bases and J 10 bases, leaving 13 bases between the germline ends. CDR1 and CDR2 from the germline V gene are MGHRA and YSYEKL. Written as DNA, the CDR3 is TGCGCCAGCAGCCAAGATCACGGGGCTAGGTCACCCCTCCACTTT. It translates to CASSQDHGARSPLHF.

The chain recombines TRBV9 with TRBJ2-3, with D possibly matching TRBD2 (5 bases). The CDR3 runs to 17 residues. Per germline, CDR1 SGDLS and CDR2 YYNGEE. The ends were cut back, 0 bases at V and 4 bases at J, with 18 bases in the middle. CDR3 DNA: TGTGCCAGCAGCGTAGCGACGACACTAGTTGGTGCAGATACGCAGTATTTT. It codes for CASSVATTLVGADTQYF. The full variable domain, rest sourced from reference TRBV9 and TRBJ2-3, is DSGVTQTPKHLITATGQRVTLRCSPRSGDLSVYWYQQSLDQGLQFLIQYYNGEERAKGNILERFSAQQFPDLHSELNLSSLELGDSALYFCASSVATTLVGADTQYFGPGTRLTVL.

The rearrangement joins TRBV5-1 to TRBJ2-3; no definite D call. Germline loops: CDR1 SGHRS, CDR2 YFSETQ. This CDR3 is built from 15 residues. Trimming cost V 0 bases and J 4 bases, with 12 bases left between them. CDR3 amino acids: CASSLGGTSPDTQYF. The CDR3 nucleotides read TGCGCCAGCAGCTTGGGCGGCACCTCCCCAGATACGCAGTATTTT.

The V call is TRBV7-9, the J call TRBJ2-5; D is unresolved. With 2 bases removed from V and 4 bases from J, the gap between germline ends came to 8 bases. Germline CDR1 reads SEHNR; CDR2 reads FQNEAQ (reference sequence). The CDR3 covers 13 residues. Here the CDR3 reads CASSLRPAETQYF. The CDR3 DNA sequence: TGTGCCAGCAGCTTACGGCCAGCAGAGACCCAGTACTTC.

The J gene is TRBJ2-2, the V gene TRBV14; TRBD2 matches at 8 bases. CDR3 length equals 17 residues. CDR1 is SGHDN, CDR2 FVKESK, per germline. Trimming at V came to 1 base and at J to 5 bases, leaving 9 bases not matched to a gene. DNA for the CDR3: TGTGCCAGCAGCCAAGCCAGAGGGACTAGGAAGACCGGGGAGCTGTTTTTT. Amino acid sequence: CASSQARGTRKTGELFF.

This clone was seen a handful of times. Other DNA sequences in this specimen translate into the identical CDR3. The chain links TRBV30 to TRBJ1-1; perhaps TRBD1 as D (6 bases). This CDR3 has 13 residues. Germline V gene data show CDR1 as GTSNPN and CDR2 as SVGIG (reference sequence). V gave up 5 bases and J gave up 2 bases, with 12 bases separating them. CDR3 region: CAWVRQVNTEAFF. The CDR3 DNA reads TGTGCCTGGGTAAGACAGGTTAACACTGAAGCTTTCTTT.

The chain carries TRBV12-5 and TRBJ2-5, with 7 bases aligning to TRBD1. Germline lookup yields CDR1 LGHNT and CDR2 FRNRAP. CDR3 length: 15 residues. V lost 6 bases, J lost 2 bases, and 9 bases stayed unmatched. The CDR3 reads CASGKTGSRQETQYF. CDR3 sequence (DNA): TGTGCTAGTGGCAAGACAGGGAGTAGGCAAGAGACCCAGTACTTC.

The chain combines TRBV27 with TRBJ2-7; 9 nucleotides line up with TRBD1. J lost 3 bases, V lost 5 bases, and 8 bases had no gene match. The length of the CDR3 is 15 residues. CDR1 is MNHEY and CDR2 is SMNVEV in the germline V gene (reference sequence). DNA for the CDR3: TGTGCCAGCAGTCTTCCCGGGACAGGGATCTACGAGCAGTACTTC. Translating it yields CASSLPGTGIYEQYF.